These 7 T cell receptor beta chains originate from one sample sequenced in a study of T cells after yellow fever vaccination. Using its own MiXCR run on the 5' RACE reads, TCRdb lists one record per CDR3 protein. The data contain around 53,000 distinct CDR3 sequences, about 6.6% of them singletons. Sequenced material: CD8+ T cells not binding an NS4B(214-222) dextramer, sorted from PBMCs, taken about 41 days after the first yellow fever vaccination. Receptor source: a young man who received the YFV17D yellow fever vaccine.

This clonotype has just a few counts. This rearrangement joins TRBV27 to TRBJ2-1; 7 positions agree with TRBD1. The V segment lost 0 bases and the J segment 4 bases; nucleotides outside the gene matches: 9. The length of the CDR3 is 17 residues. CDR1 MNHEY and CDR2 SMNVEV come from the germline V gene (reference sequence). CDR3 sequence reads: CASSLSLGGNLYNEQFF. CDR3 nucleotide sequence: TGTGCCAGCAGTTTATCGTTAGGGGGCAACTTATACAATGAGCAGTTCTTC.

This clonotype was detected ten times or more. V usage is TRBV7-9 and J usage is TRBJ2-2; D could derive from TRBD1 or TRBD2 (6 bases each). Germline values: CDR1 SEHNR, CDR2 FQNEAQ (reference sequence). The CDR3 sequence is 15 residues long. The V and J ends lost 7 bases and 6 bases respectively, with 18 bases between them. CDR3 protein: CASTHRTGAAGELFF. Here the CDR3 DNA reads TGTGCCAGCACCCATCGGACGGGGGCGGCCGGGGAGCTGTTTTTT.

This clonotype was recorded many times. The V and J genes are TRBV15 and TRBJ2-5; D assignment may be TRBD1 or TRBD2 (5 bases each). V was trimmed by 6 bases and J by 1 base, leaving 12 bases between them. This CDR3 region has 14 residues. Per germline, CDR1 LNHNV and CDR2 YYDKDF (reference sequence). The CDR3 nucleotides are TGTGCCACCAGAAGACGGGGACGCCAAGAGACCCAGTACTTC. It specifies CATRRRGRQETQYF.

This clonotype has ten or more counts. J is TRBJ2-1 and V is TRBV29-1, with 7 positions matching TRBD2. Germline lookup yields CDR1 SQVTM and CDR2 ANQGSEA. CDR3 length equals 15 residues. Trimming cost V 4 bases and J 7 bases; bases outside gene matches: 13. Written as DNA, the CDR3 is TGCAGCGTTGTAAATCGGGCGGGGGTCTTAAATGAGCAGTTCTTC. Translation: CSVVNRAGVLNEQFF.

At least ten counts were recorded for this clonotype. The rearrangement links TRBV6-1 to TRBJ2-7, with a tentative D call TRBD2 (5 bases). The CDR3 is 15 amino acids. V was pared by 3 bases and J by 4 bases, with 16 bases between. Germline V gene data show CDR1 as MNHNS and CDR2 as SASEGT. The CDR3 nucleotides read TGTGCCAGCAGTGACCCTGCTCGGGGAAAATACGAGCAGTACTTC. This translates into CASSDPARGKYEQYF.

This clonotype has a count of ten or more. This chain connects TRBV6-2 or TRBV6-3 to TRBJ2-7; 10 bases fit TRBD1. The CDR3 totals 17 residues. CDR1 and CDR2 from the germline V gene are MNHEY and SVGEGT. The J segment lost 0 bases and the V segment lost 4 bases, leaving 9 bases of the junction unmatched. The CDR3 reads CASSFPGQGMGSYEQYF. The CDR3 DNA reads TGTGCCAGCAGTTTCCCGGGACAGGGGATGGGCTCCTACGAGCAGTACTTC.

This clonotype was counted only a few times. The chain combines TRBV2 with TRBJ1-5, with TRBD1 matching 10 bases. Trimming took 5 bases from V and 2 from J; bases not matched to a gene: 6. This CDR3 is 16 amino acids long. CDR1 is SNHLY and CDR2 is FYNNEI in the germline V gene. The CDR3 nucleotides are TGTGCCAGCAGTCCCCGGGACAGGGGAGGCAATCAGCCCCAGCATTTT. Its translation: CASSPRDRGGNQPQHF.